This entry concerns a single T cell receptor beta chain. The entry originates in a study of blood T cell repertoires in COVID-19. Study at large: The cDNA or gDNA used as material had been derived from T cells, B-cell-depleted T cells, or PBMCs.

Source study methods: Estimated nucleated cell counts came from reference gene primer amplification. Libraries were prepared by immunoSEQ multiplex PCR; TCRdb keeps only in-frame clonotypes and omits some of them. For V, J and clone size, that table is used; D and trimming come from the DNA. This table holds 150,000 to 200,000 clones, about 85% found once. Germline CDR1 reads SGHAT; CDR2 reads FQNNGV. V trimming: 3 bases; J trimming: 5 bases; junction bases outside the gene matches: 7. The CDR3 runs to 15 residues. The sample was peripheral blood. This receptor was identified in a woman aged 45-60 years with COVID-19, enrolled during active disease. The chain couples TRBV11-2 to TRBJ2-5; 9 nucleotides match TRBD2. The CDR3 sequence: CASSFRGGARETQYF. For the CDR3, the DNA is TGTGCCAGCAGCTTCCGCGGGGGGGCCAGGGAGACCCAGTACTTC. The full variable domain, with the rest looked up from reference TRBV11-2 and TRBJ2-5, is EAGVAQSPRYKIIEKRQSVAFWCNPISGHATLYWYQQILGQGPKLLIQFQNNGVVDDSQLPKDRFSAERLKGVDSTLKIQPAKLEDSAVYLCASSFRGGARETQYFGPGTRLLVL.